This T cell receptor beta chain was found in a study of shared clonotypes between healthy human individuals. Background on the study: The donor pool was made up of two women and a few men aged 18 to 49. General study findings and limits: The researchers took only blood, and tissue repertoires probably look different. The study generally estimated greater richness for naive than memory subsets. Donor clonotype sharing was expected to depend on sequencing depth.

Note on this clone: Its specificity is unknown.

Here immunoSEQ multiplex PCR was the method, and the copy in TCRdb shows in-frame clones only, minus some. Altogether millions of clones are present, more than 90% being singletons, with the ten largest covering about 0.13%. Source material: naive CD4+ T cells sorted from blood. As to subset: CD45RA+ positively selected. This TCR came from a man between 18 and 29 years old in good health.

In nucleotides, the CDR3 is TGTGCTAGTGGTCTTAGCGGGAGCAGCTCCTACGAGCAGTACTTC. It specifies CASGLSGSSSYEQYF. V and J are TRBV12-5 and TRBJ2-7; 9 bases fit TRBD2. Losses at the gene ends were 5 bases for V and 0 bases for J; bases not matched to a gene: 5. This CDR3 region has 15 residues. CDR1 and CDR2 (germline): LGHNT, FRNRAP.